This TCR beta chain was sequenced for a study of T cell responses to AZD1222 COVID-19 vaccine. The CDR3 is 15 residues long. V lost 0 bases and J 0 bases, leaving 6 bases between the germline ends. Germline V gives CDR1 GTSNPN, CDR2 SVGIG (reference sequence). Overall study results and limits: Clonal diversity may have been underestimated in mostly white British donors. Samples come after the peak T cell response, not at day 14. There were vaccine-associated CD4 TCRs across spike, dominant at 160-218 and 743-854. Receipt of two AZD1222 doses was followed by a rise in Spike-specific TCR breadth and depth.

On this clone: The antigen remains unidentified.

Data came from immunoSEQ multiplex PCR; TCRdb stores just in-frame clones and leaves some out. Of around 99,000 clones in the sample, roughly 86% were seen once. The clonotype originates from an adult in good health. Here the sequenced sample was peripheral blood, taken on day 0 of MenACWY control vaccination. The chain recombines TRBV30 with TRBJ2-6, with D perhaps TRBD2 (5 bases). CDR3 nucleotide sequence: TGTGCCTGGAGTGTACTAGGCTCTGGGGCCAACGTCCTGACTTTC. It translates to CAWSVLGSGANVLTF.